The present T cell receptor (beta chain) was sequenced within a study of T-cell memory formation after mild COVID-19. About the research overall: Clusters of TCRs were largely donor specific. Whole-study results and caveats: Clones shrinking between day 15 and 85 showed a balanced CD4/CD8 split, and those that grew later tilted toward CD4+. Clones that contracted clustered mainly in CM and EM if CD4+ and in EMRA if CD8+.

CDR1 is SNHLY and CDR2 is FYNNEI in the germline V gene. The CDR3 length is 14 residues. V lost 8 bases to trimming and J lost 3 bases; unmatched junction nucleotides: 9. 5'RACE primed at constant segments yielded TCR alpha and TCR beta cDNA libraries bearing sample barcodes and UMIs. Each CDR3 protein is one row after TCRdb ran MiXCR on the 5' RACE reads. Among over 250,000 distinct CDR3 sequences listed, approximately 15% were seen once. In its sample, this clonotype was seen a few times. Its antigen is undetermined. Sequenced: PBMCs or a T cell subset sorted from them (not recorded which). The V and J genes are TRBV2 and TRBJ1-1, with 7 bases fitting TRBD1. The TCR was taken from a man younger than 30 who had mild COVID-19 (a few samples of this study predate the infection). Cell type and time point are not known. CDR3 loop: CASGGDRSYTEAFF. CDR3 bases: TGTGCCAGCGGGGGGGACAGAAGTTACACTGAAGCTTTCTTT.